This T cell receptor beta chain came from a study of cytomegalovirus exposure and HLA in healthy donors. CDR1 and CDR2 (germline): GTSNPN, SVGIG (reference sequence). Trimming left V 4 bases short and J 3 bases short, with 9 bases between. CDR3 length equals 12 residues. Regarding the study as a whole: Earlier analysis yielded a pattern in which most TCR beta V segments were productive about 87% or about 30% of the time.

PCR primers comprised 60 Vbeta and 13 Jbeta primers. Measured with immunoSEQ multiplex PCR; TCRdb has only the in-frame clones, and not every one. The sample records 150,000 or so clones, 70% to 80% being singletons. This clone was counted a few times. What it binds is not known. Donors consisted of healthy bone marrow donors. Sequencing used PBMCs. The chain couples TRBV30 to TRBJ1-1, with a possible D match to TRBD1 (6 bases). The receptor comes from a man between 25 and 39 years old in good health and CMV-seropositive. The CDR3 DNA reads as TGTGCCTGGAACAGGGTACACACTGAAGCTTTCTTT. Translating gives CAWNRVHTEAFF.